The 3 T cell receptor beta chains listed next were all sequenced from one sample in a study of blood T cell repertoires in COVID-19. Repertoires were generated with immunoSEQ multiplex PCR, while TCRdb's copy carries only in-frame clones and drops some. The data show about 230,000 clones, more than 65% seen once. Sequenced input: peripheral blood. These receptor sequences come from a man in his forties who had recovered from COVID-19.

The gene calls are TRBV5-1 and TRBJ1-1, with D possibly TRBD1 on 6 matching bases. This CDR3 spans 13 amino acids. V was clipped by 9 bases and J by 0 bases, with 12 bases between them. The germline V gene encodes CDR1 SGHRS and CDR2 YFSETQ. The CDR3 loop is CATGDTLNTEAFF. The DNA of the CDR3 is TGCGCCACAGGGGACACACTGAACACTGAAGCTTTCTTT.

The rearrangement joins TRBV30 to TRBJ1-2; TRBD1 might be the D (6 bases). The CDR3 length is 14 residues. Trimming shortened V by 4 bases and J by 5 bases, and 17 bases separated the two germline ends. CDR1 GTSNPN and CDR2 SVGIG come from the germline V gene (reference sequence). The chain's CDR3 is CAWTATGGPYGYTF. In DNA form, the CDR3 reads TGTGCCTGGACCGCTACGGGGGGCCCTTATGGCTACACCTTC.

The rearrangement uses TRBV9 and TRBJ2-3, with D perhaps matching TRBD1 (5 bases). The CDR3 covers 17 residues. Germline CDR1 reads SGDLS; CDR2 reads YYNGEE. Trimming took off 3 bases at V and 4 bases at J, with 21 bases between the two ends. In DNA form, the CDR3 reads TGTGCCAGCAGCGGTGGGGCCGGACGGCCTATTGCAGATACGCAGTATTTT. Its protein product is CASSGGAGRPIADTQYF.